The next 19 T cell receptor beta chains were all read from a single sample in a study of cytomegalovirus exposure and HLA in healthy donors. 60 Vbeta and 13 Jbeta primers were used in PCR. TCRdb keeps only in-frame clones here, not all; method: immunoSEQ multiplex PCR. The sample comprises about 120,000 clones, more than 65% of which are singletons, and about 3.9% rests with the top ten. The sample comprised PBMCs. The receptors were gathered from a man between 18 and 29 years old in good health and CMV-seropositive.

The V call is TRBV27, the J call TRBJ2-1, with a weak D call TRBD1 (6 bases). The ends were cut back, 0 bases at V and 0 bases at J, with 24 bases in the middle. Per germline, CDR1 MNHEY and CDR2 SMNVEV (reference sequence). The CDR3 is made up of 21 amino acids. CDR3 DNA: TGTGCCAGCAGTTTATCGAGTCGGGGACGGATTCAGGGGAGCTCCTACAATGAGCAGTTCTTC. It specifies CASSLSSRGRIQGSSYNEQFF.

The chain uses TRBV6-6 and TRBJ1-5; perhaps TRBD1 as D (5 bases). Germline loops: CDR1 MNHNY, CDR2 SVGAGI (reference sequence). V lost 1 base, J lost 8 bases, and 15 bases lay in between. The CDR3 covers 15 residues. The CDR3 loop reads CASSYLGGRGEPQHF. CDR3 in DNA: TGTGCCAGCAGTTACTTGGGAGGTCGGGGGGAGCCCCAGCATTTT.

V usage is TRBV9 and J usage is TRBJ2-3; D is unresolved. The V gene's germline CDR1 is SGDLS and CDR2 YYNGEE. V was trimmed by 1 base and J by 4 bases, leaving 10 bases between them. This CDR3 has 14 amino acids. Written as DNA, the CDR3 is TGTGCCAGCAGCGTACGAGCCCGCGCAGATACGCAGTATTTT. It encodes CASSVRARADTQYF.

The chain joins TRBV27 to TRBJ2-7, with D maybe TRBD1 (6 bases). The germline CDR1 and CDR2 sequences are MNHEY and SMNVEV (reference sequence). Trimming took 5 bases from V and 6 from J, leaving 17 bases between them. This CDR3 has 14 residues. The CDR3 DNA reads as TGTGCCAGCAGTCCCGGTGAGGGGGATGGCGAGCAGTACTTC. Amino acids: CASSPGEGDGEQYF.

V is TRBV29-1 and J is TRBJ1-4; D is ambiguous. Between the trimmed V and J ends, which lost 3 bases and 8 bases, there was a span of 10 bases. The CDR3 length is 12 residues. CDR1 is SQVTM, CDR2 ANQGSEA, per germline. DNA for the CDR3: TGCAGCGTTGACTTGGCGGGGGAAAAACTGTTTTTT. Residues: CSVDLAGEKLFF.

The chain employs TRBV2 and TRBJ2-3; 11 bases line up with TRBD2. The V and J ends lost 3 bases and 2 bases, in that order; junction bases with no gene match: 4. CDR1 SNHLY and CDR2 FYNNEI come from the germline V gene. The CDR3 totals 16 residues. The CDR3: CASSDRLAGFTDTQYF. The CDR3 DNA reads TGTGCCAGCAGTGATAGACTAGCGGGGTTCACAGATACGCAGTATTTT.

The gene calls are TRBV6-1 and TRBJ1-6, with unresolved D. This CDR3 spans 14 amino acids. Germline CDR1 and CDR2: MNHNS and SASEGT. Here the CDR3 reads CENPTCPNNSPLHF. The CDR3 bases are TGTGAGAACCCTACCTGCCCGAATAATTCACCCCTCCACTTT.

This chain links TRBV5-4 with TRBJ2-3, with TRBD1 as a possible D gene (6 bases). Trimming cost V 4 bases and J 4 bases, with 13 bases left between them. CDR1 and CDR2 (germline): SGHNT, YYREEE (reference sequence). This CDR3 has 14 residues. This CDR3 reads CASSNPTGPDTQYF. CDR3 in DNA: TGTGCCAGCAGCAACCCTACAGGGCCAGATACGCAGTATTTT.

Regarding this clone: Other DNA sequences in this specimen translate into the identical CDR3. CDR3 in amino acids: CASSVGRSSYNEQFF. CDR3 in DNA: TGTGCCAGCAGCGTCGGGAGGAGCTCCTACAATGAGCAGTTCTTC. The V gene is TRBV9, the J gene TRBJ2-1; 7 positions match TRBD2. Germline V lookup: CDR1 SGDLS, CDR2 YYNGEE. The CDR3 totals 15 residues. Unmatched junction bases numbered 2, after V lost 2 bases and J lost 0 bases.

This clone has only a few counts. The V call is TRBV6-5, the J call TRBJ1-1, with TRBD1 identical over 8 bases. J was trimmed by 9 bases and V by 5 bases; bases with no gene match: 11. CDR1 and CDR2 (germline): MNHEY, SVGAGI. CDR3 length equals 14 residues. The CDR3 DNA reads TGTGCCAGCAGTGAGCCGGGGACAGGCGTCAAAGCTTTCTTT. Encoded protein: CASSEPGTGVKAFF.

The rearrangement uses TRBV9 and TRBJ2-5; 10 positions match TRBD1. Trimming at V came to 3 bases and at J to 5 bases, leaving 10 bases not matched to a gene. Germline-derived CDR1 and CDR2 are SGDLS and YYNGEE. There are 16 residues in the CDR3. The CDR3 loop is CASSAFGTGVGETQYF. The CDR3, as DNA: TGTGCCAGCAGCGCATTCGGGACAGGGGTCGGGGAGACCCAGTACTTC.

In DNA, the CDR3 is TGTGCCAGCAGCGTACGGGGGTCTGTAGAGACCCAGTACTTC. Translation gives CASSVRGSVETQYF. The rearrangement uses TRBV9 and TRBJ2-5; tentative D call: TRBD2 (6 bases). Trimming removed 1 base at V and 4 bases at J, with 11 bases between. Germline V lookup: CDR1 SGDLS, CDR2 YYNGEE. This CDR3 has 14 residues.

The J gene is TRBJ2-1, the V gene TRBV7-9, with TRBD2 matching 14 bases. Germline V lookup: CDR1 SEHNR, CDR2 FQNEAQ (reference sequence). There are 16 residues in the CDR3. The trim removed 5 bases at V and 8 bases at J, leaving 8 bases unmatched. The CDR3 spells CASSPTRTSGRYEQFF. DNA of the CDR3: TGTGCCAGCAGCCCCACGCGGACTAGCGGGAGGTATGAGCAGTTCTTC. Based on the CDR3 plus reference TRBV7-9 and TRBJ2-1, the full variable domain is DTGVSQNPRHKITKRGQNVTFRCDPISEHNRLYWYRQTLGQGPEFLTYFQNEAQLEKSRLLSDRFSAERPKGSFSTLEIQRTEQGDSAMYLCASSPTRTSGRYEQFFGPGTRLTVL.

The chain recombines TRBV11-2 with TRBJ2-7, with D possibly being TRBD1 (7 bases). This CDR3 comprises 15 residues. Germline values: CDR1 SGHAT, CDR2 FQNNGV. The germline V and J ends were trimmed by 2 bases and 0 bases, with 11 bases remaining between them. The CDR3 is CASSLWRDSSYEQYF. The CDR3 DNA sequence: TGTGCCAGCAGCTTATGGCGGGACAGCTCCTACGAGCAGTACTTC.

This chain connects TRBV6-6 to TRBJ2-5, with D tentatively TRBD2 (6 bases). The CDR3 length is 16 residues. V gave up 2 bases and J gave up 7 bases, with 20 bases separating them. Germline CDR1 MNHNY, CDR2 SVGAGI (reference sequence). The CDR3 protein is CASSYLRGADSGTQYF. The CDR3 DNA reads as TGTGCCAGCAGTTACCTGCGGGGAGCCGACTCTGGGACCCAGTACTTC.

The CDR3 nucleotides read TGTGCCAGCAGTTACGTCGAGGGGGACGAGCAGTACTTC. Amino acid sequence: CASSYVEGDEQYF. The V call is TRBV6-5, the J call TRBJ2-5; tentatively, D is TRBD1 (6 bases). The tail of the sequence fits TRBJ2-7 better, so the J call may be wrong. Germline V gene lookup returns CDR1 MNHEY and CDR2 SVGAGI. This CDR3 has 13 amino acids.

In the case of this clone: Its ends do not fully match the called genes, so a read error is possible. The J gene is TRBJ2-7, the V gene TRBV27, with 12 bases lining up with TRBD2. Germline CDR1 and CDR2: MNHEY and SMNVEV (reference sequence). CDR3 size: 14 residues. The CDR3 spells CASSFIPSGRGLFF. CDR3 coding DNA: TGTGCCAGCAGTTTCATCCCTAGCGGGAGGGGTCTGTTCTTC.

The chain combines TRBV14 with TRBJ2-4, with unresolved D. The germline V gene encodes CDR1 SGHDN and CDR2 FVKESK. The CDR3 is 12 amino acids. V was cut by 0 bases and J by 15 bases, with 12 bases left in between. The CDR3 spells CASSQDSVTRYF. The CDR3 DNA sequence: TGTGCCAGCAGCCAAGATTCCGTTACTCGGTACTTC.

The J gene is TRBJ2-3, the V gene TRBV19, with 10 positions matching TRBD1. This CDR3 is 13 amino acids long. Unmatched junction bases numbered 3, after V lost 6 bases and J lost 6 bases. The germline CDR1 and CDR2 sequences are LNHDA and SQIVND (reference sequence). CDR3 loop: CASSDRGQDTQYF. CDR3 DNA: TGTGCCAGTAGCGACAGGGGGCAGGATACGCAGTATTTT.